This TCR beta chain was documented in a study of blood T cell repertoires in COVID-19. Study overall: There were acute and convalescent COVID-19 samples, and they came from the United States, Italy and Spain. Sample material is recorded as cDNA or gDNA derived from T cells, B-cell-depleted T cells, or PBMCs.

Only in-frame clones appear in the TCRdb table, and some are missing; sequencing was by immunoSEQ multiplex PCR. The sample yields 150,000 to 180,000 clones, 88% seen once. The receptor comes from a woman between 70 and 85 years old with acute or convalescent COVID-19. Sequenced input: peripheral blood.

This chain's CDR3 is CASRRDSYEQYV. The CDR3 DNA sequence: TGTGCCAGCCGCCGGGACAGCTACGAGCAGTACGTC. The rearrangement links TRBV2 to TRBJ2-7, with 7 nucleotides matching TRBD1. The CDR3 contains 12 residues. V lost 8 bases and J lost 3; bases outside the gene matches: 4. The germline CDR1 and CDR2 sequences are SNHLY and FYNNEI.